A selection of T cell receptor beta chains follows, all from one sample in a study of cytomegalovirus exposure and HLA in healthy donors. Sequencing used immunoSEQ multiplex PCR; TCRdb keeps in-frame clones, though not all of them. The table gives approximately 71,000 clones; the top ten clones make up roughly 3.8% of it. Sequencing was performed on PBMCs. These receptors came from a female donor in good health and CMV-seropositive. CDR3s include the opening cysteine and the closing phenylalanine or tryptophan. A D gene is named only where the DNA matches it firmly.

>.|TRBV4-1|TRBJ1-5
CASSQAEQGSNQPQHF
TGCGCCAGCAGCCAAGCCGAACAGGGTAGCAATCAGCCCCAGCATTTT
>TRBD2|TRBV6-5|TRBJ2-7
CASRPSGRGYEQYF
TGTGCCAGCAGGCCTAGCGGGAGGGGGTACGAGCAGTACTTC
>TRBD1|TRBV25-1|TRBJ2-3
CASLREGTATDTQYF
TGTGCCAGCCTCAGGGAAGGGACAGCCACAGATACGCAGTATTTT
>TRBD1|TRBV6-5|TRBJ1-1
CASSPDRGWYTEAFF
TGTGCCAGCAGCCCGGACAGGGGATGGTACACTGAAGCTTTCTTT
>.|TRBV5-1|TRBJ2-5
CASSLVPEETQYF
TGCGCCAGCAGCTTGGTCCCAGAAGAGACCCAGTACTTC
>.|TRBV19|TRBJ2-7
CASSIAGLTSYEQYF
TGTGCCAGTAGTATAGCAGGCCTCACCTCCTACGAGCAGTACTTC
>.|TRBV25-1|TRBJ2-5
CASSPWGGKQETQYF
TGTGCCAGCAGCCCGTGGGGAGGCAAGCAAGAGACCCAGTACTTC
>TRBD1|TRBV29-1|TRBJ2-1
CSVVPRTGRNEQFF
TGCAGCGTTGTCCCAAGGACAGGGAGGAATGAGCAGTTCTTC
>.|TRBV6-5|TRBJ2-5
CASRVQGAETQYF
TGTGCCAGCAGGGTACAGGGCGCAGAGACCCAGTACTTC
>TRBD2|TRBV7-2|TRBJ2-5
CASSLGGAGSETQYF
TGTGCCAGCAGCCTCGGGGGGGCGGGGAGTGAGACCCAGTACTTC
>TRBD1|TRBV28|TRBJ1-2
CASSLRGGTGYGYTF
TGTGCCAGCAGTTTAAGGGGGGGGACAGGCTATGGCTACACCTTC
>TRBD1|TRBV4-1|TRBJ1-2
CASSQRGRNYGYTF
TGCGCCAGCAGCCAAAGGGGGCGCAACTATGGCTACACCTTC
>TRBD1|TRBV10-3|TRBJ2-7
CAISEPGQGSSYEQYF
TGTGCCATCAGTGAGCCGGGACAGGGTAGCTCCTACGAGCAGTACTTC
>.|TRBV7-9|TRBJ2-7
CASSSTAGLYEQYF
TGTGCCAGCAGCTCCACAGCCGGACTCTACGAGCAGTACTTC
>TRBD1|TRBV6-1|TRBJ2-7
CASASEDRVGYEQYF
TGTGCCAGCGCCTCTGAGGACAGGGTGGGCTACGAGCAGTACTTC
>.|TRBV6-5|TRBJ2-3
CASSWGADTQYF
TGTGCCAGCAGTTGGGGAGCGGATACGCAGTATTTT
>.|TRBV7-9|TRBJ1-5
CASSIGGDQPQHF
TGTGCCAGCAGTATTGGGGGGGATCAGCCCCAGCATTTT
>.|TRBV6-5|TRBJ2-7
CASSYSRQNGYEQYF
TGTGCCAGCAGTTACTCCCGACAGAACGGTTACGAGCAGTACTTC
>TRBD1|TRBV4-2|TRBJ2-7
CASSQDGDSYAYEQYF
TGTGCCAGCAGCCAAGACGGGGACAGCTACGCCTACGAGCAGTACTTC
>.|TRBV6-5|TRBJ1-2
CASKYLQPLSGYTF
TGTGCCAGCAAATACCTACAGCCCCTTTCTGGCTACACCTTC
>TRBD2|TRBV6-1|TRBJ2-7
CASSDSSGASYEQYF
TGTGCCAGCAGTGACTCCAGCGGGGCTAGCTACGAGCAGTACTTC
>.|TRBV18|TRBJ1-1
CASSPSREIEAFF
TGTGCCAGCTCACCAAGTCGCGAGATTGAAGCTTTCTTT
>TRBD2|TRBV6-5|TRBJ2-1
CASSYSRREGVLF
TGTGCCAGCAGTTACTCGAGACGGGAGGGGGTGCTCTTC
>.|TRBV20-1|TRBJ2-7
CSAAGHNEQYF
TGCAGTGCTGCGGGCCACAACGAGCAGTACTTC
>TRBD1|TRBV6-5|TRBJ1-2
CASRPGTGGYTF
TGTGCCAGTAGACCCGGGACAGGGGGCTACACCTTC
>.|TRBV28|TRBJ2-7
CASSLYQQYEQYF
TGTGCCAGCAGTTTATACCAACAATACGAGCAGTACTTC
>TRBD2|TRBV18|TRBJ2-7
CASSRTSGDEQYF
TGTGCCAGCTCCAGGACTAGCGGGGACGAGCAGTACTTC
>.|TRBV11-3|TRBJ1-2
CATEDSPGYGYTF
TGTGCCACCGAGGACAGCCCAGGATATGGCTACACCTTC
>.|TRBV6-6|TRBJ1-1
CASRSTGGEDFF
TGTGCCAGCAGATCTACCGGGGGTGAAGATTTCTTT
>.|TRBV23-1|TRBJ2-3
CASSQDILSGDTQYF
TGCGCCAGCAGTCAGGACATCCTTAGTGGAGATACGCAGTATTTT
>.|TRBV4-3|TRBJ1-1
CASSQDLVTEAFF
TGCGCCAGCAGCCAAGATCTTGTCACTGAAGCTTTCTTT
>.|TRBV10-2|TRBJ1-5
CASSGGRGVDQPQHF
TGCGCCAGCAGTGGGGGACGGGGGGTGGATCAGCCCCAGCATTTT
>.|TRBV6-5|TRBJ2-1
CASSHDPPQGHEQFF
TGTGCCAGCAGCCACGACCCACCCCAGGGCCATGAGCAGTTCTTC
>TRBD2|TRBV18|TRBJ2-1
CASSLPAGSNEQFF
TGTGCCAGCTCACTCCCAGCGGGAAGTAATGAGCAGTTCTTC
>.|TRBV5-1|TRBJ2-2
CASSQNTGELFF
TGCGCCAGCAGCCAGAACACCGGGGAGCTGTTTTTT
>TRBD2|TRBV28|TRBJ2-7
CASSSPASGSWRYEQYF
TGTGCCAGCAGTTCCCCCGCCAGCGGGAGTTGGAGATACGAGCAGTACTTC
>.|TRBV2|TRBJ2-1
CASRGLAPYNEQFF
TGTGCCAGCCGCGGGCTAGCGCCATACAATGAGCAGTTCTTC
>TRBD2|TRBV7-8|TRBJ2-7
CASSLAGGRGREFGQYF
TGTGCCAGCAGCTTAGCGGGGGGGAGGGGCAGGGAATTTGGGCAGTACTTC
>.|TRBV18|TRBJ2-7
CASSPLEGTYEQYF
TGTGCCAGCTCACCCTTGGAGGGGACCTACGAGCAGTACTTC
>.|TRBV11-2|TRBJ2-2
CASSLDRSPRTGELFF
TGTGCCAGCAGCTTAGATCGTAGTCCACGCACCGGGGAGCTGTTTTTT
>TRBD2|TRBV18|TRBJ2-2
CASSPGLEGTGELFF
TGTGCCAGCTCCCCGGGACTAGAAGGCACCGGGGAGCTGTTTTTT